The source of this T cell receptor beta chain is a study of T cell responses to AZD1222 COVID-19 vaccine. Sequencing used immunoSEQ multiplex PCR; TCRdb keeps in-frame clones, though not all of them. This sample has 150,000 to 200,000 clones, with roughly 94% found just once. Overall study results and limits: Baseline seropositives among AZD1222 recipients totaled only six or seven.

Turning to this clone: The target antigen is unknown.

This CDR3 spans 16 amino acids. Trimming shortened V by 6 bases and J by 0 bases, and 15 bases separated the two germline ends. The germline gives CDR1 KGHSH, CDR2 LQKENI. This sequence was found in an adult in good health. Source: peripheral blood, taken on day 0 of AZD1222 vaccination. This chain connects TRBV18 to TRBJ1-5; D ambiguous. The CDR3 loop is CASSSSAAYSNQPQHF. The CDR3, as DNA: TGTGCCAGCTCGAGTTCGGCAGCCTATAGCAATCAGCCCCAGCATTTT.